This TCR beta chain emerged from a study of blood T cell repertoires in COVID-19. Overall study: Samples of COVID-19 (acute and convalescent) were obtained from the United States, Italy and Spain. The cDNA or gDNA used as material had been derived from T cells, B-cell-depleted T cells, or PBMCs.

Germline V CDR1 and CDR2: KGHSH, LQKENI. This CDR3 is 17 amino acids long. Trimming took off 0 bases at V and 4 bases at J, with 17 bases between the two ends. Per the study methods: Amplification with reference gene primers provided the estimates of nucleated cell counts. TCRdb's copy holds only in-frame clones and misses some; the assay was immunoSEQ multiplex PCR. Clone size and V and J calls were adopted from that table, with D and trimming inferred from the DNA. This table has about 98,000 clones, less than 85% appearing once. The rearrangement links TRBV18 to TRBJ2-3; possibly TRBD2 for D (7 bases). The clonotype comes from a man in his 70s with active or convalescent COVID-19. Input material: peripheral blood. The CDR3 is CASSPPGSGGRADTQYF. The CDR3 nucleotides are TGTGCCAGCTCACCACCGGGGTCGGGGGGCCGAGCAGATACGCAGTATTTT.